In this sample, the clone carrying this T cell receptor (beta chain) turned up once. Its antigen remains unidentified. The data are from a study of cytomegalovirus exposure and HLA in healthy donors. General study points: Rarity characterized most TCR sequences, yet some public TCRs appeared in many donors.

The CDR3 contains 17 residues. Losses at the gene ends were 2 bases for V and 7 bases for J; bases not matched to a gene: 13. Germline V CDR1 and CDR2: LNHNV, YYDKDF (reference sequence). Primers: 60 Vbeta forward and 13 Jbeta reverse. The method was immunoSEQ multiplex PCR; TCRdb's version includes in-frame clones alone and lacks a portion of them. This sample has under 200,000 clones, with about 70% found just once. The receptor's source is a woman aged 30 to 39 in good health and CMV-seronegative. Sample: PBMCs. V usage is TRBV15 and J usage is TRBJ2-1, with 8 bases lining up with TRBD2. For the CDR3, the DNA is TGTGCCACCAGCAGATCCCTTTTGGGACTAGGAATGAATGAGCAGTTCTTC. Its translation: CATSRSLLGLGMNEQFF.